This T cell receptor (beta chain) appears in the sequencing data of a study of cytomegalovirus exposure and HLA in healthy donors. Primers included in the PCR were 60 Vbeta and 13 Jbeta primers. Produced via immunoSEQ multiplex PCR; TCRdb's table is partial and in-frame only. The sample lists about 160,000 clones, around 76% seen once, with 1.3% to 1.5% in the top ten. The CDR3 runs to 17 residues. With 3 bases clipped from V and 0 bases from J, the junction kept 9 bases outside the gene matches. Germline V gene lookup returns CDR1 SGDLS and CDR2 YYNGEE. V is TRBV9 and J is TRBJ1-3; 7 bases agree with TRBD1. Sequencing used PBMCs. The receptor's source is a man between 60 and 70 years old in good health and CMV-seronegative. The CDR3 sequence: CASSATPGTASGNTIYF. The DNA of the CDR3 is TGTGCCAGCAGCGCAACCCCCGGGACAGCCTCTGGAAACACCATATATTTT.